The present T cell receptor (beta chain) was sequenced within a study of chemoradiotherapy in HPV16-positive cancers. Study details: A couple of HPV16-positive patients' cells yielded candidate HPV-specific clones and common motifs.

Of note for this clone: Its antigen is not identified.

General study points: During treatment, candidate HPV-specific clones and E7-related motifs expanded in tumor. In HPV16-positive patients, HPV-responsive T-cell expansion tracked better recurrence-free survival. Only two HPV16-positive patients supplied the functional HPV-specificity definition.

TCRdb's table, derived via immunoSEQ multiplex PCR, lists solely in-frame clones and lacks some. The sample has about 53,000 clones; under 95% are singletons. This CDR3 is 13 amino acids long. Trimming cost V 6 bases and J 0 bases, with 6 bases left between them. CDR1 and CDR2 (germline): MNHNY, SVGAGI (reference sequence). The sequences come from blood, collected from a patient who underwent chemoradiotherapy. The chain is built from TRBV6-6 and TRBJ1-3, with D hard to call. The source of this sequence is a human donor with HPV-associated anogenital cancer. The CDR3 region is CASRPSSGNTIYF. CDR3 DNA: TGTGCCAGCAGACCCTCCTCTGGAAACACCATATATTTT.